The rows below give T cell receptor beta chains drawn from one sample of a study of vaccination and CD4 T cells after COVID-19. TCRdb passed the PCR reads through MiXCR, listing each CDR3 protein once. The sample carries tens of thousands of distinct CDR3 sequences, about 35% recorded once. Their cognate antigens are unknown. The sample in question was CD4+ T cells from blood, cultured in vitro, obtained about 7 months after SARS-CoV-2 vaccination. The receptors shown here come from a human donor who had recovered from COVID-19. Each CDR3 is given with its conserved first and last residue. The D gene is left open where the match is weak. Part of the rows lack a size; the others show once, few, many or a class for expanded clones.

cdr3_aa,cdr3_nt,clone_size,d_call,j_call,v_call
CASSLAGEPQHF,TGTGCCAGCAGCTTAGCCGGGGAGCCCCAGCATTTT,once,-,TRBJ1-5,TRBV28
CASSLVRFERYEQFF,TGTGCCAGCAGTTTAGTACGGTTCGAGCGCTATGAGCAGTTCTTC,-,-,TRBJ2-1,TRBV28
CASSLISGSGIDEQFF,TGTGCCAGCAGCTTAATATCCGGTAGCGGGATAGATGAGCAGTTCTTC,-,TRBD2,TRBJ2-1,TRBV7-9
CASSDSGGNSPLHF,TGTGCCAGCAGTGACTCGGGCGGGAATTCACCCCTCCACTTT,-,-,TRBJ1-6,TRBV6-4
CASTKNSGSPPSPLHF,TGTGCCAGCACCAAAAATAGTGGGTCTCCCCCCTCACCCCTCCACTTT,-,-,TRBJ1-6,TRBV6-1
CSASGLSDYGYTF,TGCAGTGCTAGCGGATTATCCGACTATGGCTACACCTTC,-,-,TRBJ1-2,TRBV20-1
CASSPPARSYEQYF,TGTGCCAGCTCACCTCCAGCACGCTCCTACGAGCAGTACTTC,-,-,TRBJ2-7,TRBV18
CASTGTKYNEQFF,TGTGCCAGCACCGGGACAAAGTACAATGAGCAGTTCTTC,-,-,TRBJ2-1,TRBV6-1
CASSFSSVPHSPLHF,TGTGCCAGCAGCTTTAGTTCCGTACCCCATTCACCCCTCCACTTT,-,-,TRBJ1-6,TRBV7-9
CASSHSGSSNEQYF,TGTGCCAGCAGCCACAGCGGGAGCTCCAACGAGCAGTACTTC,-,TRBD2,TRBJ2-7,TRBV7-8
CASSYDRDASEAFF,TGTGCCAGCAGCTATGACCGGGACGCAAGTGAAGCTTTCTTT,-,-,TRBJ1-1,TRBV7-2
CASNSLRGTDNSPLHF,TGTGCCAGCAACTCGCTCCGGGGGACGGATAATTCACCCCTCCACTTT,-,-,TRBJ1-6,TRBV28
CASSPRLAGAALYEQYF,TGTGCCAGCAGCCCGAGATTAGCGGGGGCCGCCCTGTACGAGCAGTACTTC,-,TRBD2,TRBJ2-7,TRBV7-2
CASWGLSNSYEQYF,TGTGCCAGCTGGGGACTATCCAATTCCTACGAGCAGTACTTC,-,TRBD2,TRBJ2-7,TRBV28
CASSSHGTGGYQETQYF,TGTGCCAGCAGCTCGCACGGGACAGGTGGTTACCAAGAGACCCAGTACTTC,-,TRBD1,TRBJ2-5,TRBV6-1
CSAREGERHYEQYF,TGCAGTGCTAGAGAGGGGGAGCGCCACTACGAGCAGTACTTC,-,-,TRBJ2-7,TRBV20-1
CSGDGGGVSDTQYF,TGCAGTGGGGATGGGGGCGGAGTCAGCGATACGCAGTATTTT,-,-,TRBJ2-3,TRBV20-1
CSARVRAAEAFF,TGCAGTGCTAGAGTTCGGGCAGCTGAAGCTTTCTTT,few,-,TRBJ1-1,TRBV20-1
CASSRSGGLQETQYF,TGTGCCAGCAGTCGAAGCGGCGGCCTCCAAGAGACCCAGTACTTC,-,-,TRBJ2-5,TRBV28
CASRPGDWGQSNQPQHF,TGTGCCAGCAGACCCGGGGATTGGGGTCAGAGCAATCAGCCCCAGCATTTT,-,-,TRBJ1-5,TRBV28
CASSVAYGSSYNEQFF,TGTGCCAGCAGCGTAGCGTACGGGAGCTCCTACAATGAGCAGTTCTTC,-,-,TRBJ2-1,TRBV9
CASSQYGTSLNSPLHF,TGTGCCAGCAGTCAATACGGGACGTCCCTCAATTCACCCCTCCACTTT,-,-,TRBJ1-6,TRBV6-2/TRBV6-3
CAISDSRLYGYTF,TGTGCCATCAGTGACAGCCGCCTTTATGGCTACACCTTC,once,-,TRBJ1-2,TRBV10-3
CASLGTGAYEQYF,TGTGCCAGCCTCGGGACAGGGGCCTACGAGCAGTACTTC,-,TRBD1,TRBJ2-7,TRBV2
CSAMERVTYNEQFF,TGCAGTGCTATGGAGCGGGTTACCTACAATGAGCAGTTCTTC,-,-,TRBJ2-1,TRBV20-1
CASSPPDWAGKVNEQFF,TGTGCCAGCAGCCCCCCCGACTGGGCGGGGAAAGTCAATGAGCAGTTCTTC,few,-,TRBJ2-1,TRBV7-9
CASSSQETQYF,TGTGCCAGCAGCTCCCAAGAGACCCAGTACTTC,medium-sized,-,TRBJ2-5,TRBV7-2
CAIRRSSGSPDEQFF,TGTGCCATCAGGCGGTCTAGCGGGAGCCCCGATGAGCAGTTCTTC,-,TRBD2,TRBJ2-1,TRBV10-3
CASSPGQGPNTEAFF,TGTGCCAGCAGTCCCGGACAGGGGCCTAACACTGAAGCTTTCTTT,-,TRBD1,TRBJ1-1,TRBV27
CATADPPGELFF,TGTGCCACGGCCGATCCTCCGGGGGAGCTGTTTTTT,medium-sized,-,TRBJ2-2,TRBV10-3
CASSRGGVYEQYF,TGTGCCAGCAGTCGGGGGGGGGTTTACGAGCAGTACTTC,-,TRBD2,TRBJ2-7,TRBV28
CSAKTGGTVPTRYF,TGCAGTGCTAAAACCGGAGGGACGGTCCCCACCCGGTACTTC,few,-,TRBJ2-5,TRBV20-1
CSATSGRIYEQYF,TGCAGTGCTACTAGCGGGAGAATCTACGAGCAGTACTTC,-,TRBD2,TRBJ2-7,TRBV20-1
CSATTGYLNQPQHF,TGCAGTGCCACAACAGGGTACCTGAATCAGCCCCAGCATTTT,-,-,TRBJ1-5,TRBV20-1
CASSLRGGTTEAFF,TGTGCCAGCAGCTTACGGGGAGGGACCACTGAAGCTTTCTTT,few,-,TRBJ1-1,TRBV7-2
CSASGRAYEQYF,TGCAGTGCTAGCGGGAGGGCCTACGAGCAGTACTTC,-,TRBD2,TRBJ2-7,TRBV20-1
CSAGRRGYGYTF,TGCAGTGCGGGGCGGAGGGGCTATGGCTACACCTTC,-,-,TRBJ1-2,TRBV20-1